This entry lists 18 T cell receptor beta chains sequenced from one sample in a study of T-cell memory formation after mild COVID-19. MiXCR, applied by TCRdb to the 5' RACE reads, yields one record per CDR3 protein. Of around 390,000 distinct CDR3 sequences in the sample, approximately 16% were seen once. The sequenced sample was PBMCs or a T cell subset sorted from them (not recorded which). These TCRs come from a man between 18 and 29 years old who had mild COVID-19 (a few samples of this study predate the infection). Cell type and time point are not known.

The chain's CDR3 is CASSSDLDRKTQYF. The CDR3 nucleotides read TGCGCCAGCAGCTCCGACCTGGACAGAAAGACCCAGTACTTC. The V gene is TRBV5-1, the J gene TRBJ2-5; the D gene is possibly TRBD1 (6 bases). The V gene's germline CDR1 is SGHRS and CDR2 YFSETQ. The CDR3 has 14 residues. Trimming took 3 bases from V and 6 from J, leaving 15 bases between them.

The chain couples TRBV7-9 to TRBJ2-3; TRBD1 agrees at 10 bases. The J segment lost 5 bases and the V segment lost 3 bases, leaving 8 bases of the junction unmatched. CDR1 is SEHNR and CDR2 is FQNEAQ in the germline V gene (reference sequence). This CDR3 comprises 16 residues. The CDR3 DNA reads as TGTGCCAGCAGCTTTGACAGGGGGCGATTTGGAGATACGCAGTATTTT. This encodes CASSFDRGRFGDTQYF.

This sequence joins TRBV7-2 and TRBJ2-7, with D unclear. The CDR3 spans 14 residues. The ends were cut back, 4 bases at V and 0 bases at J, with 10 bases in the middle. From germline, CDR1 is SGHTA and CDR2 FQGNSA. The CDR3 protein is CASSSRLNSYEQYF. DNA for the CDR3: TGTGCCAGCAGCTCGCGACTCAACTCCTACGAGCAGTACTTC.

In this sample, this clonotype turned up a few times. DNA for the CDR3: TGCAGTGCTAGGGTATTGACCCTGTATCAGCCCCAGCATTTT. Its translation is CSARVLTLYQPQHF. The chain joins TRBV20-1 to TRBJ1-5; D gene unclear. Germline CDR1 DFQATT, CDR2 SNEGSKA (reference sequence). The V end was cut by 3 bases, the J end by 5 bases, with 14 bases between. The CDR3 spans 14 residues.

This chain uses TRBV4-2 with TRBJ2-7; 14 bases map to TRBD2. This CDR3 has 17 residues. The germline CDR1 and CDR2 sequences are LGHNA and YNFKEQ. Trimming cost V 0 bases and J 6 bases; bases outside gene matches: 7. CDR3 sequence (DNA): TGTGCCAGCAGCCAAGATTTCGGGACTAGCGGGAGTAGCGAGCAGTACTTC. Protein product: CASSQDFGTSGSSEQYF.

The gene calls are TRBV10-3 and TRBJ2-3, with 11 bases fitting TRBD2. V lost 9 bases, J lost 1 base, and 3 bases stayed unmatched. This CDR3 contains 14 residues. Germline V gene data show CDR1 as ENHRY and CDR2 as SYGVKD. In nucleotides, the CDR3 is TGTGCCATTCAACTAGCGGGGGGCACAGATACGCAGTATTTT. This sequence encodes CAIQLAGGTDTQYF.

CDR3 nucleotide sequence: TGTGCCAGCAGTCCGACCGCCTCTTACTCTGGAAACACCATATATTTT. Translated, it gives CASSPTASYSGNTIYF. V is TRBV6-5 and J is TRBJ1-3; no definite D call. The CDR3 runs to 16 residues. V gave up 5 bases and J gave up 0 bases, with 14 bases separating them. Germline V gives CDR1 MNHEY, CDR2 SVGAGI.

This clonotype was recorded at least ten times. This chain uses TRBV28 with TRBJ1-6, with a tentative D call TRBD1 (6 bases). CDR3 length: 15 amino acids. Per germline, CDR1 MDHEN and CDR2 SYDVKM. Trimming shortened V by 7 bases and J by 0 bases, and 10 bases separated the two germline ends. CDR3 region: CASTRGGSYNSPLHF. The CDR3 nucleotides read TGTGCCAGCACTCGAGGGGGCTCCTATAATTCACCCCTCCACTTT.

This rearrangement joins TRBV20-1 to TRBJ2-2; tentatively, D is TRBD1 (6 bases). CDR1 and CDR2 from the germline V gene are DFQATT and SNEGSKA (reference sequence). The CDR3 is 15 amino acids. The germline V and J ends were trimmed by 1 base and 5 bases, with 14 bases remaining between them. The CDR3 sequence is CSARAGQLLTGELFF. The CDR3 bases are TGCAGTGCTAGAGCAGGACAGCTACTGACCGGGGAGCTGTTTTTT.

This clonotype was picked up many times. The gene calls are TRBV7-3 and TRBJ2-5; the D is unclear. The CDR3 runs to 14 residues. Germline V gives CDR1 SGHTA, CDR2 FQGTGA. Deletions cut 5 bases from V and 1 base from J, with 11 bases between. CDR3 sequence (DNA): TGTGCCAGCAGCACGGACGGATCCCAAGAGACCCAGTACTTC. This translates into CASSTDGSQETQYF.

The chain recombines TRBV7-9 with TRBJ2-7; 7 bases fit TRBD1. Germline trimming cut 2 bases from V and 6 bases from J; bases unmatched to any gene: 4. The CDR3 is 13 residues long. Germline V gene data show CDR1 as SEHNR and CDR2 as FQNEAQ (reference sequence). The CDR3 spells CASSLNPGGEQYV. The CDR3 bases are TGTGCCAGCAGCTTAAACCCAGGGGGCGAGCAGTACGTC.

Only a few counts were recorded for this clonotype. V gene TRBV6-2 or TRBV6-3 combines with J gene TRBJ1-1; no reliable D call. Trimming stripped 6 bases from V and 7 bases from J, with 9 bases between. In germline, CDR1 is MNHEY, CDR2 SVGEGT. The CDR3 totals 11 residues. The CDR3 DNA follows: TGTGCCAGCAGGTTAAGTAGTGAAGCTTTCTTT. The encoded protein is CASRLSSEAFF.

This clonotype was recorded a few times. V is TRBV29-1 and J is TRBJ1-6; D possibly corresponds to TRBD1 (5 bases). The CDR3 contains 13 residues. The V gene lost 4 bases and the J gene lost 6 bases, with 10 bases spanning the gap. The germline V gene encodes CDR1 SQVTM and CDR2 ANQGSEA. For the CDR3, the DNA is TGCAGCGTTGCTGAAGGGACTAATTCACCCCTCCACTTT. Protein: CSVAEGTNSPLHF.

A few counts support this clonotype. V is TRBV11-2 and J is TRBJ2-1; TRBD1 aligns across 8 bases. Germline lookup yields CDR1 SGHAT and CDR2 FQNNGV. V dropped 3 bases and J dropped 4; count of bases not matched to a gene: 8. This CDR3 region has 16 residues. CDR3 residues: CASSFLAGQVYNEQFF. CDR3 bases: TGTGCCAGCAGCTTTTTGGCGGGACAGGTATACAATGAGCAGTTCTTC.

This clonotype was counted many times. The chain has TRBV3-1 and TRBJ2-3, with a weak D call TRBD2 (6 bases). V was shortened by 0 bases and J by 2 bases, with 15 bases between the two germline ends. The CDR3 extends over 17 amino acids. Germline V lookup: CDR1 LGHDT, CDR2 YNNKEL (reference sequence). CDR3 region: CASSQDGTSRVTDTQYF. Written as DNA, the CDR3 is TGTGCCAGCAGCCAAGATGGAACTAGCAGGGTCACAGATACGCAGTATTTT.

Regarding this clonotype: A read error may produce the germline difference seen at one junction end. The CDR3 DNA reads as TGTGCTAGCAGTTTCTCGGGACAGGTCGATGAAAAACTGTTTTTT. It specifies CASSFSGQVDEKLFF. This rearrangement joins TRBV7-7 to TRBJ1-4; 8 bases fit TRBD1. In germline, CDR1 is SSHAT, CDR2 FNYEAQ (reference sequence). The CDR3 totals 15 residues.

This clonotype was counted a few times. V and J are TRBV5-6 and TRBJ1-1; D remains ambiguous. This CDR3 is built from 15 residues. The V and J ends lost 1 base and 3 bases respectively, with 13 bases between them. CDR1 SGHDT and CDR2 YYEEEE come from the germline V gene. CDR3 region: CASSLFGSVYTEAFF. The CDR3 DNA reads TGTGCCAGCAGCTTGTTTGGGTCAGTGTACACTGAAGCTTTCTTT.

CDR3 DNA: TGTGCCAGCAGTGAAGCGGGTGGGAACCAGCCCCAGCATTTT. Its translation: CASSEAGGNQPQHF. The rearrangement links TRBV6-1 to TRBJ1-5; D ambiguous. The CDR3 runs to 14 residues. The V end lost 0 bases, the J end lost 7 bases, and 10 bases lay between the germline ends. Germline V gene sequence: CDR1 MNHNS, CDR2 SASEGT.